Each of the 15 T cell receptor beta chains below was sequenced from the same sample in a study of blood T cell repertoires in COVID-19. The data were produced by immunoSEQ multiplex PCR, yet TCRdb's version contains in-frame clones alone and is incomplete. The sample consists of 35,000 to 55,000 clones, around 90% of them appearing once. The material sequenced was peripheral blood. Every receptor here comes from a man in his 70s with active COVID-19.

This sequence joins TRBV19 and TRBJ1-4; tentatively, D is TRBD1 (6 bases). Germline CDR1 is LNHDA and CDR2 is SQIVND (reference sequence). This CDR3 is built from 14 residues. The germline V and J ends were trimmed by 10 bases and 6 bases, with 18 bases remaining between them. CDR3 protein: CATTTGRADEKLFF. DNA for the CDR3: TGTGCCACCACAACAGGGCGAGCCGATGAAAAACTGTTTTTT. Full variable domain (remainder filled in from reference TRBV19 and TRBJ1-4): DGGITQSPKYLFRKEGQNVTLSCEQNLNHDAMYWYRQDPGQGLRLIYYSQIVNDFQKGDIAEGYSVSREKKESFPLTVTSAQKNPTAFYLCATTTGRADEKLFFGSGTQLSVL.

The rearrangement joins TRBV3-1 (or the pseudogene TRBV3-2) to TRBJ2-3; the D is unclear. The CDR3 sequence is 13 residues long. Germline assignment: CDR1 LGHDT and CDR2 YNNKEL (reference sequence). V lost 1 base, J lost 4 bases, and 6 bases lay in between. The CDR3, as DNA: TGTGCCAGCAGCCAAGCCCCCTCAGATACGCAGTATTTT. Amino acid sequence: CASSQAPSDTQYF.

V usage is TRBV27 and J usage is TRBJ2-1; 8 bases align to TRBD2. V shed 8 bases, J shed 0 bases, and the junction held 6 bases outside the gene matches. The CDR3 sequence is 15 residues long. Germline V gene data show CDR1 as MNHEY and CDR2 as SMNVEV (reference sequence). DNA of the CDR3: TGTGCCAGCGGGGGAAGCGGGAGCTCCTACAATGAGCAGTTCTTC. Translating gives CASGGSGSSYNEQFF.

The chain has TRBV18 and TRBJ2-2, with D maybe TRBD1 (6 bases). Trimming removed 4 bases at V and 5 bases at J, with 8 bases between. From germline, CDR1 is KGHSH and CDR2 LQKENI. CDR3 length: 13 amino acids. This CDR3 is CASSLTGTGELFF. The CDR3 nucleotides are TGTGCCAGCTCACTAACAGGGACCGGGGAGCTGTTTTTT.

The chain carries TRBV10-3 and TRBJ2-3; 9 nucleotides agree with TRBD2. From germline, CDR1 is ENHRY and CDR2 SYGVKD. CDR3 length: 14 amino acids. V dropped 6 bases and J dropped 0; count of bases not matched to a gene: 1. This chain's CDR3 is CAIRTSGSTDTQYF. CDR3 coding DNA: TGTGCCATCAGGACTAGCGGAAGCACAGATACGCAGTATTTT.

This clone has just a few counts. This chain links TRBV5-8 with TRBJ2-1; TRBD2 matches 8 bases. The J segment lost 10 bases and the V segment lost 5 bases, leaving 11 bases of the junction unmatched. Germline V gene data show CDR1 as SGHTS and CDR2 as YDEGEE. There are 14 residues in the CDR3. This CDR3 is CASRLGGGSREQFF. The CDR3 DNA sequence: TGTGCCAGCAGACTGGGCGGGGGGTCACGCGAGCAGTTCTTC.

This clone showed up just once. The rearrangement links TRBV2 to TRBJ2-7; D possibly corresponds to TRBD2 (7 bases). The CDR3 covers 14 residues. V was shortened by 4 bases and J by 4 bases, with 14 bases between the two germline ends. CDR1 and CDR2 (germline): SNHLY, FYNNEI. Here the CDR3 reads CASSAGGLVYEQYF. The CDR3 DNA reads as TGTGCCAGCAGTGCCGGGGGGCTAGTATACGAGCAGTACTTC. The full variable domain, in which reference TRBV2 and TRBJ2-7 provide the parts outside the CDR3, is EPEVTQTPSHQVTQMGQEVILRCVPISNHLYFYWYRQILGQKVEFLVSFYNNEISEKSEIFDDQFSVERPDGSNFTLKIRSTKLEDSAMYFCASSAGGLVYEQYFGPGTRLTVT.

The rearrangement links TRBV7-2 to TRBJ2-5; D may be TRBD2 (5 bases). V shed 1 base and J shed 6 bases, with 18 bases lying between them. In germline, CDR1 is SGHTA, CDR2 FQGNSA. The CDR3 is made up of 16 amino acids. In DNA form, the CDR3 reads TGTGCCAGCAGCTTAGAGGGTGGGATGCGGGTAAAGACCCAGTACTTC. Its translation is CASSLEGGMRVKTQYF.

The chain carries TRBV19 and TRBJ2-6, with D possibly being TRBD1 (6 bases). V lost 7 bases and J 3 bases, leaving 16 bases between the germline ends. CDR1 is LNHDA and CDR2 is SQIVND in the germline V gene (reference sequence). CDR3 length: 16 amino acids. The CDR3 DNA sequence: TGTGCCAGTAAGGAAGGGGCCAGGGGTGGGGCCAACGTCCTGACTTTC. This encodes CASKEGARGGANVLTF. Full variable domain (rest looked up from reference TRBV19 and TRBJ2-6): DGGITQSPKYLFRKEGQNVTLSCEQNLNHDAMYWYRQDPGQGLRLIYYSQIVNDFQKGDIAEGYSVSREKKESFPLTVTSAQKNPTAFYLCASKEGARGGANVLTFGAGSRLTVL.

This clone was recorded a few times. The V call is TRBV28, the J call TRBJ2-7, with D possibly matching TRBD1 (5 bases). Trimming cost V 5 bases and J 2 bases, with 13 bases left between them. There are 14 residues in the CDR3. Germline V gene lookup returns CDR1 MDHEN and CDR2 SYDVKM. CDR3 sequence (DNA): TGTGCCAGCAGTCCTCGGACACCTCCCTACGAGCAGTACTTC. As protein: CASSPRTPPYEQYF.

V gene TRBV11-2 combines with J gene TRBJ2-7, with 7 bases aligning to TRBD1. CDR3 length: 13 amino acids. V was pared by 11 bases and J by 0 bases, with 7 bases of the junction left unmatched. Germline CDR1 SGHAT, CDR2 FQNNGV. The CDR3 DNA sequence: TGTGCCTCTCGGACAGGCTTCTCCTACGAGCAGTACTTC. Translating it yields CASRTGFSYEQYF.

The chain has TRBV19 and TRBJ2-2; 8 bases fit TRBD2. The V segment lost 2 bases and the J segment 4 bases; nucleotides outside the gene matches: 15. The CDR3 extends over 19 amino acids. In germline, CDR1 is LNHDA, CDR2 SQIVND (reference sequence). The CDR3 nucleotides are TGTGCCAGTAGTATAAGAAGGACTAGCATCTGGAGGGGCACCGGGGAGCTGTTTTTT. Translated, it gives CASSIRRTSIWRGTGELFF.

This chain connects TRBV2 to TRBJ2-7; the D gene is possibly TRBD2 (7 bases). Between the trimmed V and J ends, which lost 8 bases and 0 bases, there was a span of 14 bases. The V gene's germline CDR1 is SNHLY and CDR2 FYNNEI. The CDR3 loop spans 14 amino acids. CDR3 sequence reads: CASRGATASYEQYF. For the CDR3, the DNA is TGTGCCAGCCGGGGGGCTACTGCCTCCTACGAGCAGTACTTC.

This chain uses TRBV28 with TRBJ2-7; no clear D gene. Germline V lookup: CDR1 MDHEN, CDR2 SYDVKM. The V end lost 2 bases, the J end lost 7 bases, and 15 bases lay between the germline ends. The CDR3 contains 14 residues. Here the CDR3 DNA reads TGTGCCAGCAGTTTACTTACTGCGAATTTAGAGCAGTACTTC. Protein sequence: CASSLLTANLEQYF.

This clone was detected a few times. V and J are TRBV4-1 and TRBJ2-7; D gene ambiguous. V lost 4 bases to trimming and J lost 4 bases, with 11 bases between them. The CDR3 loop spans 13 amino acids. From germline, CDR1 is MGHRA and CDR2 YSYEKL. CDR3 nucleotide sequence: TGCGCCAGCAGCCCAAACCAGAGGTACGAGCAGTACTTC. It translates to CASSPNQRYEQYF.